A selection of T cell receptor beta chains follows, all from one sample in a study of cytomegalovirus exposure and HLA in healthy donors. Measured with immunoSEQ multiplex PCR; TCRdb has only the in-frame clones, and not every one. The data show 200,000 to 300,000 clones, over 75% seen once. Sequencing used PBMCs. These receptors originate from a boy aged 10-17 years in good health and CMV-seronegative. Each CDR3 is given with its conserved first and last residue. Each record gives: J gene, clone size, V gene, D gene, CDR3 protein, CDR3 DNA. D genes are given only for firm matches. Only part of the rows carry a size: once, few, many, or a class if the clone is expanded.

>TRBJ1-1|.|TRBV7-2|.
CASSLYGGMNTEAFF
TGTGCCAGCAGCTTATACGGAGGGATGAACACTGAAGCTTTCTTT
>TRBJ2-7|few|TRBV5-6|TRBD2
CASSPLGVAGGNEQYF
TGTGCCAGCAGCCCCTTGGGAGTAGCGGGAGGGAATGAGCAGTACTTC
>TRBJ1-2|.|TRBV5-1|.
CASSGARGATYGYTF
TGCGCCAGCAGCGGAGCCCGGGGGGCGACCTATGGCTACACCTTC
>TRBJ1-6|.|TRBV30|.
CAWSGHLNSPLHF
TGTGCCTGGTCGGGACACCTTAATTCACCCCTCCACTTT
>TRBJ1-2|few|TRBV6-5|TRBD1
CASSYPGGASYGYTF
TGTGCCAGCAGTTACCCAGGGGGCGCGAGCTATGGCTACACCTTC
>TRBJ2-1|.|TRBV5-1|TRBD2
CASSPWTSGEDEQFF
TGCGCCAGCAGCCCATGGACTAGCGGTGAGGATGAGCAGTTCTTC
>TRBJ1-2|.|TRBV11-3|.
CASSLDLTGSGYTF
TGTGCCAGCAGCTTAGATCTAACAGGGAGTGGCTACACCTTC
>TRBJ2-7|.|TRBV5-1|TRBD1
CASRRTGLASYEQYF
TGCGCCAGCCGCCGGACAGGGCTTGCCTCCTACGAGCAGTACTTC
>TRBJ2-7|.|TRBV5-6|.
CASSLGAPAYEQYF
TGTGCCAGCAGCTTGGGGGCACCCGCCTACGAGCAGTACTTC
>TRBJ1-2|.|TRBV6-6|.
CASSYPPWDTRQGYTF
TGTGCCAGCAGTTACCCGCCTTGGGACACCAGACAGGGCTACACCTTC
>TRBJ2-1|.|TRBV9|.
CASSVRQENEQFF
TGTGCCAGCAGCGTTCGACAGGAGAATGAGCAGTTCTTC
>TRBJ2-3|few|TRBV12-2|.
CASRLGAGGTDTQYF
TGTGCAAGTCGCTTAGGAGCGGGTGGGACAGATACGCAGTATTTT
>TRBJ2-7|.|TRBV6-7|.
CASSSPTYEQYF
TGTGCCAGCAGTTCCCCCACCTACGAGCAGTACTTC
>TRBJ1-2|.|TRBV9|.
CASSVGHFSGYTF
TGTGCCAGCAGCGTAGGACACTTCTCTGGCTACACCTTC
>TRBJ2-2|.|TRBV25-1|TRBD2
CASSERASGNTGELFF
TGTGCCAGCAGTGAGCGGGCTAGCGGAAACACCGGGGAGCTGTTTTTT
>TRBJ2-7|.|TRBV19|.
CASSIGRGRYEQYF
TGTGCCAGTAGTATAGGGCGGGGGCGTTACGAGCAGTACTTC
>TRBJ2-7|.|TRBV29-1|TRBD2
CSVGTRLAEPYEQYF
TGCAGCGTCGGAACAAGACTAGCGGAGCCCTACGAGCAGTACTTC
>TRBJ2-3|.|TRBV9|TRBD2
CASSVRSGGNTDTQYF
TGTGCCAGCAGCGTAAGGAGCGGGGGGAACACAGATACGCAGTATTTT
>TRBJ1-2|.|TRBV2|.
CAGQGGGYGYTF
TGTGCCGGCCAGGGTGGTGGCTATGGCTACACCTTC
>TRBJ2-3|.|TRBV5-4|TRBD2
CASSFGTSGRGADTQYF
TGTGCCAGCAGCTTCGGGACTAGCGGGAGGGGGGCAGATACGCAGTATTTT
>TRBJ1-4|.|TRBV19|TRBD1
CASSITGTGGDEKLFF
TGTGCCAGTAGTATAACCGGGACAGGGGGCGATGAAAAACTGTTTTTT
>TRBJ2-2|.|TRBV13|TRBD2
CASSLMSGGVRNTGELFF
TGTGCCAGCAGCTTAATGTCGGGGGGGGTTAGGAACACCGGGGAGCTGTTTTTT
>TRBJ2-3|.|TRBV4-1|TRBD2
CASSQLAGVSDTQYF
TGCGCCAGCAGCCAATTAGCGGGAGTTTCAGATACGCAGTATTTT
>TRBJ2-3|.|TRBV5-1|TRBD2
CASSYNGGLGTDTQYF
TGCGCCAGCAGCTACAACGGGGGGTTAGGCACAGATACGCAGTATTTT
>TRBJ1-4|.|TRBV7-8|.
CASSAQGLVEKLFF
TGTGCCAGCAGCGCACAGGGATTGGTCGAAAAACTGTTTTTT
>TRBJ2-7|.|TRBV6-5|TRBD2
CASTVAGSSYEQYF
TGTGCCAGCACCGTAGCGGGGAGCTCCTACGAGCAGTACTTC
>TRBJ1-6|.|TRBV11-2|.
CASSSRVGGSPLHF
TGTGCCAGCAGCTCGCGGGTAGGAGGTTCACCCCTCCACTTT
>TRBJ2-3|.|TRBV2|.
CASSEEDTNTDTQYF
TGTGCCAGCAGTGAAGAGGACACTAACACAGATACGCAGTATTTT
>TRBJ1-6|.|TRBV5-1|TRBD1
CASRKTGGNNSPLHF
TGCGCCAGCAGAAAGACAGGGGGGAATAATTCACCCCTCCACTTT
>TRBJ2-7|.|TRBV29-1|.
CSVCRRSDYEQYF
TGCAGCGTCTGCCGTCGGTCTGACTACGAGCAGTACTTC
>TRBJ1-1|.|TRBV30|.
CAWFPYLGGEEELGGFF
TGTGCCTGGTTCCCGTATTTGGGAGGGGAAGAGGAATTGGGGGGTTTCTTT
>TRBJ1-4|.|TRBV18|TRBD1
CASSLTGTGREKLFF
TGTGCCAGCTCATTAACCGGGACAGGGCGTGAAAAACTGTTTTTT
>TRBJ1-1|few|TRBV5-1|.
CASSFGGVNTEAFF
TGCGCCAGCAGCTTTGGGGGGGTGAACACTGAAGCTTTCTTT
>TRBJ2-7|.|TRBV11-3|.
CASSFIARVVYEQYF
TGTGCCAGCAGCTTTATAGCCCGGGTTGTCTACGAGCAGTACTTC
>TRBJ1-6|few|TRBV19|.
CASSIDLGEASPLHF
TGTGCCAGTAGTATAGATCTTGGGGAGGCTTCACCCCTCCACTTT
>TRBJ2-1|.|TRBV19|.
CASSIRNEQFF
TGTGCCAGTAGTATCCGGAATGAGCAGTTCTTC